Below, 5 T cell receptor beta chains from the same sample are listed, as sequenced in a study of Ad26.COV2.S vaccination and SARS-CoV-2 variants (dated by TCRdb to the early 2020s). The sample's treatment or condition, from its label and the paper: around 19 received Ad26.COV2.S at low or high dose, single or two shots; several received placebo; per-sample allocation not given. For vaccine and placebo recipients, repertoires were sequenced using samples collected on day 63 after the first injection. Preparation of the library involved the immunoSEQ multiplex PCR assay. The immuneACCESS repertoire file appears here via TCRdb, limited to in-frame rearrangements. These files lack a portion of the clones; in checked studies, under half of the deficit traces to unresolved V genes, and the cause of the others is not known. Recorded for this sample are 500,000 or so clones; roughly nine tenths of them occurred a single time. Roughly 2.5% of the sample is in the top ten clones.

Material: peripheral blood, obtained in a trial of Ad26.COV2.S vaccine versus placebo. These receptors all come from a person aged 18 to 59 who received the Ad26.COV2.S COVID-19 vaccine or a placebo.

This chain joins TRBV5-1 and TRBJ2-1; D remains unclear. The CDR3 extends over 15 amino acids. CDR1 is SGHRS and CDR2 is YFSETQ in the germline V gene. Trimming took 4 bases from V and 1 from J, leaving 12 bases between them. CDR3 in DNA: TGCGCCAGCAGCCCCGGACCTTATTCCTACAATGAGCAGTTCTTC. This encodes CASSPGPYSYNEQFF.

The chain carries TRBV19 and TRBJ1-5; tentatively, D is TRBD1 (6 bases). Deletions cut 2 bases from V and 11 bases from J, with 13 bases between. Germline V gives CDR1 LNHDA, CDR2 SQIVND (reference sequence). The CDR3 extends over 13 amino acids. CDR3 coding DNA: TGTGCCAGTAGTATAACGGGGTCAGGGGCCCAGCATTTT. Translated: CASSITGSGAQHF.

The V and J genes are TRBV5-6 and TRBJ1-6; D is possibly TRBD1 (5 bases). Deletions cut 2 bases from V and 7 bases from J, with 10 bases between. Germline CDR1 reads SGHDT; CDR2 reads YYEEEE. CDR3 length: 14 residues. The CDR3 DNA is TGTGCCAGCAGCTTTGGACACCGAAATTCACCCCTCCACTTT. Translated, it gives CASSFGHRNSPLHF.

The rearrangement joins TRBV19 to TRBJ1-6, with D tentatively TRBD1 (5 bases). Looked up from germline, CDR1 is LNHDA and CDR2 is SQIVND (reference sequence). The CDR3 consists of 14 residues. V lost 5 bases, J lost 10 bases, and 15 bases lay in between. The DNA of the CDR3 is TGTGCCAGTAGTTCCCGGGCGGGGCGCTCACCCCTCCACTTT. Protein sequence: CASSSRAGRSPLHF.

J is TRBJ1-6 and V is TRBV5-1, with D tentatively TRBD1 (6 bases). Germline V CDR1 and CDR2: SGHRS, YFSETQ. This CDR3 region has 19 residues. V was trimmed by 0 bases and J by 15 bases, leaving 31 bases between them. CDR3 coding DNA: TGCGCCAGCAGCTTGGGGACAGCGGCACCGGGATCTGCGCGGCATCTCCTCCACTTT. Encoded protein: CASSLGTAAPGSARHLLHF.